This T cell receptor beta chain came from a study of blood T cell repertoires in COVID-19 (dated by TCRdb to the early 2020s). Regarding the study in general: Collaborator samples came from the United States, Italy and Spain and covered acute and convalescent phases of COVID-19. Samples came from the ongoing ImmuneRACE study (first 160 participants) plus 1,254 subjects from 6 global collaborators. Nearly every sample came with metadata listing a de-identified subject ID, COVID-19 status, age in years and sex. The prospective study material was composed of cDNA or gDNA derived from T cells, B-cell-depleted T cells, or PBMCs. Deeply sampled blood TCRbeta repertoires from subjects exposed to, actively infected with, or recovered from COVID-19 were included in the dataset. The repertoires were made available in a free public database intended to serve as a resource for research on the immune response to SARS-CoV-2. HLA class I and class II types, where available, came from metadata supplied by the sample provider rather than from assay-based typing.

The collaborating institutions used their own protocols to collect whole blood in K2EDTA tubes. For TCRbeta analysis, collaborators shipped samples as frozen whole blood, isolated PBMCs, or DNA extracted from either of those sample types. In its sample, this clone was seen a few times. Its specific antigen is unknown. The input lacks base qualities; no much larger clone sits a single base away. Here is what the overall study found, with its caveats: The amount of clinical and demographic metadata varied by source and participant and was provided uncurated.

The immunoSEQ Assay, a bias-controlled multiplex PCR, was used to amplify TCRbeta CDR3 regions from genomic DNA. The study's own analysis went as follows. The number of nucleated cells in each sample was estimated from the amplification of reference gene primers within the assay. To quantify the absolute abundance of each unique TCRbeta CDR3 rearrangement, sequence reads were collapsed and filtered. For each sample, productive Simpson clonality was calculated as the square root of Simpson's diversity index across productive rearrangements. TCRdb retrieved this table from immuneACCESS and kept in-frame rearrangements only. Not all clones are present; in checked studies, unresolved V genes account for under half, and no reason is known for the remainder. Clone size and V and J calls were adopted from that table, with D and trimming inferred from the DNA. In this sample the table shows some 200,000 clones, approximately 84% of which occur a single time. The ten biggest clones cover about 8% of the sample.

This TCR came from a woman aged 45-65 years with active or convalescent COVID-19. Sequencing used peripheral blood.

The nucleotide sequence reads as follows: TGTGCCAGTAGGGCCCCTCAGGGGGGTCCCCAGCATTTT. Its coded protein is CASRAPQGGPQHF. The chain is made from TRBV19 and TRBJ1-5, and 7 junction bases match TRBD1. From cysteine to phenylalanine, the CDR3 is 13 amino acids long. The CDR3 DNA has 39 bases and is translated from base 1. CDR1 is given as LNHDA and CDR2 as SQIVND, both from the germline V gene (reference sequence). Trimming takes 6 bases off V and 10 bases off J; junction bases not matched to a gene: 9.